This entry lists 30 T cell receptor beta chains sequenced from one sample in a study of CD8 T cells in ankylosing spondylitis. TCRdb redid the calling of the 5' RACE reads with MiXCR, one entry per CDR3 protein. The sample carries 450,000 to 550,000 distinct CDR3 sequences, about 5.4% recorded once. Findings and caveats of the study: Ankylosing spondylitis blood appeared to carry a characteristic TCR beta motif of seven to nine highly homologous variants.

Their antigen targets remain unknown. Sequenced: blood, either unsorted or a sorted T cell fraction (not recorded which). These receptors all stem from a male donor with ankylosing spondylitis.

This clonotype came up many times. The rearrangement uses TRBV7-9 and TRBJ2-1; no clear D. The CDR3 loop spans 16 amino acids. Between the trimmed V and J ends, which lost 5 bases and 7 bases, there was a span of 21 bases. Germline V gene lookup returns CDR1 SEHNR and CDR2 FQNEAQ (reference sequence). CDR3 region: CASSPKIGPLLNEQFF. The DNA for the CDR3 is TGTGCCAGCAGCCCCAAAATAGGACCTCTTTTGAATGAGCAGTTCTTC. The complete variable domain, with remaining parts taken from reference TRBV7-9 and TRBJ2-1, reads DTGVSQNPRHKITKRGQNVTFRCDPISEHNRLYWYRQTLGQGPEFLTYFQNEAQLEKSRLLSDRFSAERPKGSFSTLEIQRTEQGDSAMYLCASSPKIGPLLNEQFFGPGTRLTVL.

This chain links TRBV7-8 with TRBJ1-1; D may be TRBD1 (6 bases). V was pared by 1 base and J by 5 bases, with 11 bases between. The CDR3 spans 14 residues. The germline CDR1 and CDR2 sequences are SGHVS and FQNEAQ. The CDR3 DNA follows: TGTGCCAGCAGCTTAGAAGGGGGGTTGACTGAAGCTTTCTTT. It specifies CASSLEGGLTEAFF.

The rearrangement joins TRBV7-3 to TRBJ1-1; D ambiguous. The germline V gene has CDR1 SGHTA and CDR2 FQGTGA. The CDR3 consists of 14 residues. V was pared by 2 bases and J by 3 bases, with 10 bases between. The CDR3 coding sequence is TGTGCCAGCAGCTTAGGGAACACGGACACTGAAGCTTTCTTT. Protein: CASSLGNTDTEAFF.

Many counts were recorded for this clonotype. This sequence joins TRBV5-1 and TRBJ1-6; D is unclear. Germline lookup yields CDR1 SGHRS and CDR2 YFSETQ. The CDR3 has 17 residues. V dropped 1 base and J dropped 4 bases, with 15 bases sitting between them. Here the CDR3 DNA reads TGCGCCAGCAGCTTGACGACGGCCCTTGAGTATAATTCACCCCTCCACTTT. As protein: CASSLTTALEYNSPLHF.

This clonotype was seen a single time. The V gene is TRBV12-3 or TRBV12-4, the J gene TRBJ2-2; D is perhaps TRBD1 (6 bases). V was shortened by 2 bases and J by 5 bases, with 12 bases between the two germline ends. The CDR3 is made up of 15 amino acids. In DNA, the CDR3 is TGTGCCAGCAGTTTACCGGACAGTGGGACCGGGGAGCTGTTTTTT. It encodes CASSLPDSGTGELFF.

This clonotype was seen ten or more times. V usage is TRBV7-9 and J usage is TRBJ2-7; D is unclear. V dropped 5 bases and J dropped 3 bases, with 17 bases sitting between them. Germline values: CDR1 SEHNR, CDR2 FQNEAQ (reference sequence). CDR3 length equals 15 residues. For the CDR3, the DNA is TGTGCCAGCAGCCCGAGTCGTGGGCAGTTCTACGAGCAGTACTTC. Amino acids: CASSPSRGQFYEQYF.

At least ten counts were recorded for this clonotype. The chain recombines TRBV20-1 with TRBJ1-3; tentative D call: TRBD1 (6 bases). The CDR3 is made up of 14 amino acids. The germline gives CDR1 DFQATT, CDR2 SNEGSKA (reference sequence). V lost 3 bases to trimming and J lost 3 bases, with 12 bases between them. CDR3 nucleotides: TGCAGTGCTAGCAGGGGAGTTGGTGGAAACACCATATATTTT. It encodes CSASRGVGGNTIYF.

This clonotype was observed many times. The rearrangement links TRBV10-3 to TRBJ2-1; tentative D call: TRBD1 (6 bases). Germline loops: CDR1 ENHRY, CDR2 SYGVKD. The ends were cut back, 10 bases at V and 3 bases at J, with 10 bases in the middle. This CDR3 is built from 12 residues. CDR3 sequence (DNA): TGTGCCACCCAGGACAGCTACAATGAGCAGTTCTTC. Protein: CATQDSYNEQFF.

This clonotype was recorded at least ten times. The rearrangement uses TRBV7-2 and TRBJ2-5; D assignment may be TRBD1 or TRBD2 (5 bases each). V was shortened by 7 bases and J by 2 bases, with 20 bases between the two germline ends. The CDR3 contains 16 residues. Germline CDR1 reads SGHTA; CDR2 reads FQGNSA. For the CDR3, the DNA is TGTGCCAGCACCAAACTCGGGGCAGGAGATCAAGAGACCCAGTACTTC. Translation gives CASTKLGAGDQETQYF.

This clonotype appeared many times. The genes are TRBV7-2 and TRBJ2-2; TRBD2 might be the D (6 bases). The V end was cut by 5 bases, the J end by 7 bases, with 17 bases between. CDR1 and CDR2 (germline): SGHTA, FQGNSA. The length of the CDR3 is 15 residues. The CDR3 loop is CASSPIRLEGGELFF. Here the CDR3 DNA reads TGTGCCAGCAGCCCGATTCGACTAGAAGGCGGGGAGCTGTTTTTT.

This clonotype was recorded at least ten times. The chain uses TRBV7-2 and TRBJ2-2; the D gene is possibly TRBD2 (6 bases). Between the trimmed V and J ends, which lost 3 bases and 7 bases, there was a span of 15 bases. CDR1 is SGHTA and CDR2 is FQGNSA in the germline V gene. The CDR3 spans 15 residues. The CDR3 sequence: CASSLEVAAGGELFF. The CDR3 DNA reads TGTGCCAGCAGCTTGGAAGTAGCGGCTGGCGGGGAGCTGTTTTTT.

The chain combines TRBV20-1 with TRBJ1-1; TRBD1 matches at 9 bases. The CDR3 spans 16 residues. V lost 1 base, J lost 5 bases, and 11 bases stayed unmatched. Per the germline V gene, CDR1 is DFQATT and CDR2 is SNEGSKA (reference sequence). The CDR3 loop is CSARVPGQGEATEAFF. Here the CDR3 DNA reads TGCAGTGCTAGAGTCCCGGGACAGGGAGAGGCAACTGAAGCTTTCTTT.

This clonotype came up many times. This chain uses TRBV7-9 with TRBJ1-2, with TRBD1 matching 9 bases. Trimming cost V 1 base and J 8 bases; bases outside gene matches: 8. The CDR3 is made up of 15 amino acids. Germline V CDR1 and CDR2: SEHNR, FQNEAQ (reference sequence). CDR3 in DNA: TGTGCCAGCAGCTTAGAGGGACAGGGTTTAAAGGGCTACACCTTC. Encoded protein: CASSLEGQGLKGYTF.

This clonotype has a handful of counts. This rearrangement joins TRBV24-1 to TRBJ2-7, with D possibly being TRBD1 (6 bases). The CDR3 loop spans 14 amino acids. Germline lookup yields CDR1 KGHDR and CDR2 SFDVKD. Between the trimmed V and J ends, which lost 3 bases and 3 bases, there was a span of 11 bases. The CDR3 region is CATSDNRVGYEQYF. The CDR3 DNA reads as TGTGCCACCAGTGATAACAGGGTGGGCTACGAGCAGTACTTC.

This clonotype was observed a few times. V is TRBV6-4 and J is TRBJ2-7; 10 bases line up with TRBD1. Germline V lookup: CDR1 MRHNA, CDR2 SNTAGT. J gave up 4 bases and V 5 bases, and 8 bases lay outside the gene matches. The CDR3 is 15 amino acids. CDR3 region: CASSRDRGPHYEQYF. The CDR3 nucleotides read TGTGCCAGCAGTAGGGACAGGGGCCCACATTACGAGCAGTACTTC.

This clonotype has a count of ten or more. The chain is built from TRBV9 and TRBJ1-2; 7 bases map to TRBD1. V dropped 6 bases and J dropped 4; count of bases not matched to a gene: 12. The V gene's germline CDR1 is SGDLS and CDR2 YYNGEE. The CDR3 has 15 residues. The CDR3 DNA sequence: TGTGCCAGCAATCACCCGGACAGGATCACCTATGGCTACACCTTC. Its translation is CASNHPDRITYGYTF.

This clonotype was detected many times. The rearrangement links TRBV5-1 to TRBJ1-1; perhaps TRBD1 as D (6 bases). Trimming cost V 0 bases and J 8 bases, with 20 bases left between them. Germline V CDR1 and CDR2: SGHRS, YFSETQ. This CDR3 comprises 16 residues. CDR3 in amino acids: CASSLVTTRTVAEAFF. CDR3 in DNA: TGCGCCAGCAGCTTGGTGACAACCCGGACAGTAGCCGAAGCTTTCTTT.

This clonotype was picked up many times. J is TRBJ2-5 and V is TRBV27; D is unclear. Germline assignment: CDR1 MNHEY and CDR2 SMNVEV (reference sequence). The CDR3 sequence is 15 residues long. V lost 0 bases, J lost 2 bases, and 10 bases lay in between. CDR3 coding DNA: TGTGCCAGCAGTTTATCGGGGTCCCTACAAGAGACCCAGTACTTC. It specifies CASSLSGSLQETQYF.

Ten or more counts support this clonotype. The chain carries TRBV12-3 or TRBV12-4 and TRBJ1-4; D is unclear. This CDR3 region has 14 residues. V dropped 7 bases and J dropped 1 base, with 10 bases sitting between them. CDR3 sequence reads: CASTRRRTNEKLFF. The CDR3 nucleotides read TGTGCCAGCACCAGACGGCGAACTAATGAAAAACTGTTTTTT.

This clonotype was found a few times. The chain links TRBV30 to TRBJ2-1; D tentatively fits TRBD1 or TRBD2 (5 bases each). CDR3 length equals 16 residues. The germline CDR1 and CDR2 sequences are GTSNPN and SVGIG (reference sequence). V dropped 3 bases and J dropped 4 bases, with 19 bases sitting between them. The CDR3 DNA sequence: TGTGCCTGGAGGGGGCCCGGGAAGCGACCTTACAATGAGCAGTTCTTC. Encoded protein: CAWRGPGKRPYNEQFF.

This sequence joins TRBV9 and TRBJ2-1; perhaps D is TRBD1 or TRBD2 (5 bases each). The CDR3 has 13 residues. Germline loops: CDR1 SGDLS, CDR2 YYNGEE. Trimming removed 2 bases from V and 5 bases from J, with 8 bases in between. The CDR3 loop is CASSVGANNEQFF. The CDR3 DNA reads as TGTGCCAGCAGCGTCGGGGCAAACAATGAGCAGTTCTTC.

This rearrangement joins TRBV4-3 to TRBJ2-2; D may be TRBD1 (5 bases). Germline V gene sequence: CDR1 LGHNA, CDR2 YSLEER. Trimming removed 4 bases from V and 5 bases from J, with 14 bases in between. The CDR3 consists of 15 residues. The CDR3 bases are TGCGCCAGCAGCCCCCGGACAAGGAAGACCGGGGAGCTGTTTTTT. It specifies CASSPRTRKTGELFF.

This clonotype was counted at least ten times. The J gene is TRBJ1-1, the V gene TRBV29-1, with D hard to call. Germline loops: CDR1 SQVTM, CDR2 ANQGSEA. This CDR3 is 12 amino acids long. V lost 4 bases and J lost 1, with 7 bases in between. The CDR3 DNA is TGCAGCGTTGTAAACCAGAACACTGAAGCTTTCTTT. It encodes CSVVNQNTEAFF. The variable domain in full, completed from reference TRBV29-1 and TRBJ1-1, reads SAVISQKPSRDICQRGTSLTIQCQVDSQVTMMFWYRQQPGQSLTLIATANQGSEATYESGFVIDKFPISRPNLTFSTLTVSNMSPEDSSIYLCSVVNQNTEAFFGQGTRLTVV.

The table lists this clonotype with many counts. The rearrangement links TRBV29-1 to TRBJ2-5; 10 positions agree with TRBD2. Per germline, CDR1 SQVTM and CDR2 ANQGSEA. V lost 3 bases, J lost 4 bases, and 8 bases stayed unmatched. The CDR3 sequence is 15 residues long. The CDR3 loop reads CSVDGSGRAVETQYF. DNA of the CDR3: TGCAGCGTTGACGGCAGCGGGAGGGCCGTAGAGACCCAGTACTTC.

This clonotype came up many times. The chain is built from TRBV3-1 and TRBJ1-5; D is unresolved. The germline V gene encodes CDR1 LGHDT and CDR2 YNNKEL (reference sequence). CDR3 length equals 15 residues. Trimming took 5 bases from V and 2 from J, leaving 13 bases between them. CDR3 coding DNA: TGTGCCAGCAGCTTCGGGCTAGGTGGCAATCAGCCCCAGCATTTT. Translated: CASSFGLGGNQPQHF.

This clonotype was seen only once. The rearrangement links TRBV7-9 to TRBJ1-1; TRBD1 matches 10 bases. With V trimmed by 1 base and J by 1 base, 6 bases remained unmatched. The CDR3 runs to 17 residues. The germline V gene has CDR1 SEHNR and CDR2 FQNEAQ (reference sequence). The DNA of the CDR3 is TGTGCCAGCAGCTTAGTGGGACAGGGGTATTGGAACACTGAAGCTTTCTTT. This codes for CASSLVGQGYWNTEAFF.

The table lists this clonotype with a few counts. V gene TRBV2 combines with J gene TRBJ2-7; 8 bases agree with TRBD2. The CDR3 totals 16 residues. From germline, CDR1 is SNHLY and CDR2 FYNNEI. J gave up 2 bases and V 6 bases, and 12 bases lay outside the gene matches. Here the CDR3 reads CASSPHRAGGTYEQYF. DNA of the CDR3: TGTGCCAGCAGCCCCCACCGGGCGGGAGGCACCTACGAGCAGTACTTC.

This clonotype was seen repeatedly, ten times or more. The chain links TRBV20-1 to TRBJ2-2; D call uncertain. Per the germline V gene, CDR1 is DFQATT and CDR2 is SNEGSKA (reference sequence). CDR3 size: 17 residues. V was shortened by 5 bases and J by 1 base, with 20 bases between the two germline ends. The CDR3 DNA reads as TGCAGTGCTGATCCCCGCCCTCTAGGGTTGAACACCGGGGAGCTGTTTTTT. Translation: CSADPRPLGLNTGELFF.

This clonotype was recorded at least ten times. CDR3 coding DNA: TGTGCCAGCAGTCGGGACAGGAGGTCTTACACCGGGGAGCTGTTTTTT. Protein sequence: CASSRDRRSYTGELFF. This rearrangement joins TRBV6-1 to TRBJ2-2; 8 nucleotides align to TRBD1. The CDR3 has 16 residues. CDR1 is MNHNS and CDR2 is SASEGT in the germline V gene. The J segment lost 3 bases and the V segment lost 5 bases, leaving 8 bases of the junction unmatched.

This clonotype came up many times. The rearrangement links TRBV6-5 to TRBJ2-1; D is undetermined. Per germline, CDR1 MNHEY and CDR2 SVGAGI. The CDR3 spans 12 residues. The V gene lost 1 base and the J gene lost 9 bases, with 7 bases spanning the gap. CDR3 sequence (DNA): TGTGCCAGCAGTTACTTGGGTGGTGAGCAGTTCTTC. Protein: CASSYLGGEQFF.